Presented here are 18 T cell receptor beta chains from one specimen sequenced in a study of metastatic and nonmetastatic thyroid tumors. Using MiXCR, TCRdb reanalyzed the PCR reads. In the table there are about 39,000 clones, approximately 20% of which are singletons. Prior to thyroid surgery, none of the patients had received any treatment. Sequenced input: tumor tissue. These receptors all stem from a female donor with papillary thyroid cancer or a benign thyroid nodule (not recorded which). Some clones in this sample may be carry-over from other donors' samples.

About this clone: A clone one base away is much larger, so this may be a read error. This chain links TRBV11-2 with TRBJ2-2; D is possibly TRBD2 (5 bases). The CDR3 is 17 residues long. V was clipped by 1 base and J by 5 bases, with 17 bases between them. Germline CDR1 SGHAT, CDR2 FQNNGV. The CDR3 nucleotides are TGTGCCAGCAGCTTAGGTTTTATCGGGGAACTAACCGGGGAGCTGTTTTTT. Translation: CASSLGFIGELTGELFF.

This chain connects TRBV2 to TRBJ2-3; either TRBD1 or TRBD2 may fit D (6 bases each). Germline loops: CDR1 SNHLY, CDR2 FYNNEI. This CDR3 is built from 17 residues. Trimming took 2 bases from V and 6 from J, leaving 21 bases between them. CDR3 loop: CASSESRGTTTLDTQYF. The CDR3 bases are TGTGCCAGCAGTGAAAGTCGGGGGACAACCACCCTTGATACGCAGTATTTT.

On this clone: At one end the junction does not follow the germline gene, possibly because of a read error. The CDR3 region is CAGSLDGTPSGYTF. The CDR3 DNA sequence: TGCGCCGGCAGCTTGGATGGTACACCATCCGGCTACACCTTC. The rearrangement uses TRBV5-1 and TRBJ1-2; D gene ambiguous. There are 14 residues in the CDR3. Germline V lookup: CDR1 SGHRS, CDR2 YFSETQ.

This chain connects TRBV28 to TRBJ2-7, with 11 bases lining up with TRBD2. Germline CDR1 and CDR2: MDHEN and SYDVKM. V trimming: 8 bases; J trimming: 4 bases; junction bases outside the gene matches: 4. This CDR3 region has 13 residues. The CDR3 region has the DNA TGTGCCAGCTCGACTAGCGGGGATTACGAGCAGTACTTC. Its translation is CASSTSGDYEQYF.

Many counts were recorded for this clone. Within the sample, other DNA sequences also encode this same CDR3. This chain's CDR3 is CASTLRGGGETQYF. Here the CDR3 DNA reads TGTGCCAGCACTCTAAGGGGGGGCGGAGAGACCCAGTACTTC. The V call is TRBV12-3 or TRBV12-4, the J call TRBJ2-5, with D perhaps matching TRBD2 (7 bases). CDR3 length: 14 amino acids. The germline V and J ends were trimmed by 7 bases and 4 bases, with 16 bases remaining between them.

Many counts were recorded for this clone. The gene calls are TRBV7-9 and TRBJ2-3; D unclear. V gave up 6 bases and J gave up 6 bases, with 10 bases separating them. The CDR3 covers 12 residues. Germline V CDR1 and CDR2: SEHNR, FQNEAQ (reference sequence). Here the CDR3 DNA reads TGTGCCAGCAGTTACACCCCGGATACGCAGTATTTT. It codes for CASSYTPDTQYF.

CDR3 loop: CASSSQWRSPLHF. The CDR3 nucleotides are TGTGCCAGCAGTTCCCAGTGGCGTTCACCCCTCCACTTT. The chain links TRBV6-2 or TRBV6-3 to TRBJ1-6; D gene ambiguous. Between the trimmed V and J ends, which lost 4 bases and 9 bases, there was a span of 10 bases. Germline V gives CDR1 MNHEY, CDR2 SVGEGT. The CDR3 consists of 13 residues.

This clone was picked up many times. CDR3 nucleotide sequence: TGTGCCAGCAGTTTTTCCAGGGGCGACGAGCAGTACTTC. It specifies CASSFSRGDEQYF. J is TRBJ2-7 and V is TRBV12-3 or TRBV12-4; maybe TRBD1 (6 bases). The CDR3 is 13 amino acids. V was shortened by 3 bases and J by 5 bases, with 11 bases between the two germline ends.

Judged by abundance, this clone is medium-sized. This chain uses TRBV14 with TRBJ1-2; no clear D. CDR1 is SGHDN, CDR2 FVKESK, per germline. Trimming stripped 0 bases from V and 7 bases from J, with 18 bases between. This CDR3 is built from 16 residues. This CDR3 reads CASSQEAGNPTSGYTF. Written as DNA, the CDR3 is TGTGCCAGCAGCCAAGAGGCAGGCAACCCCACCTCTGGCTACACCTTC.

This clone was seen at least ten times. This chain uses TRBV28 with TRBJ1-5; TRBD1 is a possible D gene (5 bases). This CDR3 contains 17 residues. The V end was cut by 5 bases, the J end by 2 bases, with 19 bases between. The germline gives CDR1 MDHEN, CDR2 SYDVKM. The CDR3 nucleotides are TGTGCCAGCAGTCCTACTAGGGGACCCCGGGGCAATCAGCCCCAGCATTTT. It encodes CASSPTRGPRGNQPQHF.

This clone has more than one count but fewer than ten. Being one base from a much bigger clone, this may be a read error. The chain employs TRBV6-1 and TRBJ2-2; tentatively, D is TRBD2 (6 bases). V was trimmed by 4 bases and J by 10 bases, leaving 19 bases between them. This CDR3 is 15 amino acids long. Germline V CDR1 and CDR2: MNHNS, SASEGT. CDR3 amino acids: CASSGGPSVPAELFF. The CDR3 DNA reads as TGTGCCAGCAGTGGCGGGCCTAGCGTGCCCGCGGAGCTGTTTTTT.

This sequence joins TRBV4-2 and TRBJ1-2; D gene unclear. The germline V and J ends were trimmed by 0 bases and 8 bases, with 16 bases remaining between them. Germline V lookup: CDR1 LGHNA, CDR2 YNFKEQ. This CDR3 comprises 15 residues. This CDR3 reads CASSQDGRQAWGYTF. CDR3 nucleotides: TGTGCCAGCAGCCAAGATGGCCGCCAGGCTTGGGGCTACACCTTC.

Ten or more counts support this clone. The chain combines TRBV7-9 with TRBJ2-7; no definite D call. The CDR3 is 13 amino acids. CDR1 SEHNR and CDR2 FQNEAQ come from the germline V gene (reference sequence). V shed 5 bases and J shed 2 bases, with 10 bases lying between them. The CDR3 DNA reads as TGTGCCAGCAGCCCTCGAGAGCCCTACGAGCAGTACTTC. This gives the protein CASSPREPYEQYF.

This clone was seen a few times. This chain links TRBV6-6 with TRBJ1-2; D gene uncertain. V was pared by 2 bases and J by 6 bases, with 19 bases between. The germline V gene encodes CDR1 MNHNY and CDR2 SVGAGI (reference sequence). The CDR3 is 16 residues long. CDR3 in DNA: TGTGCCAGCAGTTACCACCTTGCCGGGTATAGGGATGGCTACACCTTC. It is translated as CASSYHLAGYRDGYTF.

Comment on this clone: Possible read error: a much larger clone is one base away. The V call is TRBV29-1, the J call TRBJ1-6, with D perhaps matching TRBD1 (6 bases). Deletions cut 7 bases from V and 7 bases from J, with 17 bases between. Per the germline V gene, CDR1 is SQVTM and CDR2 is ANQGSEA. The CDR3 runs to 14 residues. The CDR3 bases are TGCAGCGACGGCGCCGGGACACCCAATTCACCCCTCCACTTT. Translated: CSDGAGTPNSPLHF.

This clone was seen at least ten times. CDR3 sequence (DNA): TGTGCCAGCTCACTAAGGACAGGCACATACTACGAGCAGTACTTC. This encodes CASSLRTGTYYEQYF. The chain couples TRBV18 to TRBJ2-7, with 7 nucleotides matching TRBD1. CDR1 KGHSH and CDR2 LQKENI come from the germline V gene. This CDR3 is built from 15 residues. V shed 4 bases, J shed 3 bases, and the junction held 9 bases outside the gene matches.

As to this clone: A much larger clone is a single base away; this may be a read error. This chain joins TRBV9 and TRBJ2-7; 8 bases map to TRBD1. The germline gives CDR1 SGDLS, CDR2 YYNGEE. This CDR3 spans 14 amino acids. Written as DNA, the CDR3 is TGTGCCGGCAGCGTAGAGGGCAGGGGGCGCGAGCAGTACTTC. It translates to CAGSVEGRGREQYF.

This clone was counted only a few times. This may come from a read error, since a much larger clone is one base off. V and J are TRBV9 and TRBJ2-7, with a possible D match to TRBD2 (5 bases). Trimming removed 5 bases at V and 5 bases at J, with 11 bases between. This CDR3 is 12 amino acids long. Per the germline V gene, CDR1 is SGDLS and CDR2 is YYNGEE. This chain's CDR3 is CASSARGDEQYF. In DNA, the CDR3 is TGTGCCAGCAGTGCACGGGGTGACGAGCAGTACTTC.